This entry lists 25 T cell receptor beta chains sequenced from one sample in a study of T-cell reconstitution after alpha-beta-depleted transplantation in children. As it was prepared, the TCRbeta library received unique molecular identifiers. TCRdb ran MiXCR on the PCR reads and lists one entry per CDR3 protein. The sample yields 300,000 to 350,000 distinct CDR3 sequences, around 15% seen once. Here the sequenced sample was PBMCs, mostly from graft donor cells, taken 360 days after TCRalphabeta/CD19-depleted stem cell transplant. The receptors originated from a male patient under 10 years old who had a stem cell transplant for acute lymphoblastic leukemia, so the T cells may come from the graft donor.

This clonotype was seen only once. This chain uses TRBV4-2 with TRBJ2-7; tentative D call: TRBD2 (5 bases). Per germline, CDR1 LGHNA and CDR2 YNFKEQ. The length of the CDR3 is 13 residues. V lost 3 bases and J 1 base, leaving 7 bases between the germline ends. CDR3 nucleotide sequence: TGTGCCAGCAGCCATAGCGATTCCTACGAGCAGTACTTC. Amino acids: CASSHSDSYEQYF.

The V and J genes are TRBV7-9 and TRBJ2-2; TRBD2 might be the D (6 bases). Trimming took 2 bases from V and 3 from J, leaving 13 bases between them. The CDR3 loop spans 16 amino acids. CDR1 is SEHNR and CDR2 is FQNEAQ in the germline V gene (reference sequence). For the CDR3, the DNA is TGTGCCAGCAGCTTAATGCTAGCGTTCCACACCGGGGAGCTGTTTTTT. This encodes CASSLMLAFHTGELFF.

This clonotype came up many times. The CDR3 DNA reads as TGTGCCAGCAGCCAAGAGTCGTTTCGTACATTCGATGAGCAGTTCTTC. Its translation is CASSQESFRTFDEQFF. The V call is TRBV4-2, the J call TRBJ2-1; D is ambiguous. Germline loops: CDR1 LGHNA, CDR2 YNFKEQ. This CDR3 spans 16 amino acids. V dropped 0 bases and J dropped 8 bases, with 17 bases sitting between them.

This clonotype was picked up many times. The chain joins TRBV28 to TRBJ2-5, with no clear D. V shed 3 bases and J shed 5 bases, with 4 bases lying between them. The CDR3 sequence is 11 residues long. The germline CDR1 and CDR2 sequences are MDHEN and SYDVKM. The CDR3 region is CASSFMETQYF. The CDR3 region has the DNA TGTGCCAGCAGTTTCATGGAGACCCAGTACTTC.

This clonotype was counted only a few times. The chain carries TRBV7-8 and TRBJ2-7; D uncertain. The CDR3 is 15 amino acids. Germline loops: CDR1 SGHVS, CDR2 FQNEAQ. V lost 5 bases and J 1 base, leaving 15 bases between the germline ends. CDR3 nucleotide sequence: TGTGCCAGCAGCCCCTGGGTATCAACATCCTACGAGCAGTACTTC. Translated: CASSPWVSTSYEQYF. The full variable domain, its missing parts supplied by reference TRBV7-8 and TRBJ2-7, is GAGVSQSPRYKVAKRGQDVALRCDPISGHVSLFWYQQALGQGPEFLTYFQNEAQLDKSGLPSDRFFAERPEGSVSTLKIQRTQQEDSAVYLCASSPWVSTSYEQYFGPGTRLTVT.

This clonotype was recorded a few times. J is TRBJ2-4 and V is TRBV3-1; 7 nucleotides match TRBD2. J lost 7 bases, V lost 3 bases, and 3 bases had no gene match. The germline V gene has CDR1 LGHDT and CDR2 YNNKEL (reference sequence). This CDR3 region has 13 residues. In nucleotides, the CDR3 is TGTGCCAGCAGCCAGCCCGGGGGGAACATTCAGTACTTC. This sequence encodes CASSQPGGNIQYF. Supplemented by reference TRBV3-1 and TRBJ2-4, the full variable domain reads DTAVSQTPKYLVTQMGNDKSIKCEQNLGHDTMYWYKQDSKKFLKIMFSYNNKELIINETVPNRFSPKSPDKAHLNLHINSLELGDSAVYFCASSQPGGNIQYFGAGTRLSVL.

This clonotype was counted at least ten times. The rearrangement joins TRBV29-1 to TRBJ2-7; 15 bases line up with TRBD2. The ends lost 7 bases at V and 4 bases at J; junction bases unmatched: 11. The CDR3 runs to 16 residues. From germline, CDR1 is SQVTM and CDR2 ANQGSEA. The CDR3 protein is CSASLGTSGRWYEQYF. Written as DNA, the CDR3 is TGCAGCGCCTCCCTCGGGACTAGCGGGAGGTGGTACGAGCAGTACTTC.

This clonotype was detected only a few times. The CDR3 loop is CASSLEKQGNEQFF. The CDR3 DNA reads as TGTGCCAGCAGCCTAGAAAAACAGGGTAATGAGCAGTTCTTC. The rearrangement joins TRBV4-2 to TRBJ2-1; possible D gene TRBD1, 6 bases. V gave up 4 bases and J gave up 7 bases, with 14 bases separating them. This CDR3 comprises 14 residues. The germline V gene has CDR1 LGHNA and CDR2 YNFKEQ.

This chain links TRBV6-1 with TRBJ1-3, with D perhaps matching TRBD1 (6 bases). This CDR3 comprises 14 residues. Per the germline V gene, CDR1 is MNHNS and CDR2 is SASEGT. The germline V and J ends were trimmed by 7 bases and 4 bases, with 14 bases remaining between them. The CDR3 loop reads CASNPGAKGNTIYF. In nucleotides, the CDR3 is TGTGCCAGCAACCCGGGGGCGAAGGGAAACACCATATATTTT.

The genes are TRBV29-1 and TRBJ2-3; D may match TRBD1 or TRBD2 (5 bases each). Germline CDR1 and CDR2: SQVTM and ANQGSEA. V gave up 7 bases and J gave up 3 bases, with 8 bases separating them. The CDR3 is 11 residues long. Here the CDR3 reads CSAGPTDTQYF. CDR3 DNA sequence: TGCAGCGCGGGACCGACAGATACGCAGTATTTT.

The table lists this clonotype with a few counts. In DNA form, the CDR3 reads TGTGCCACCAGTGATTCCGGGAGAGGGGCAAGCAATGAGCAGTTCTTC. This encodes CATSDSGRGASNEQFF. This rearrangement joins TRBV24-1 to TRBJ2-1, with a weak D call TRBD2 (6 bases). The CDR3 covers 16 residues. Germline V CDR1 and CDR2: KGHDR, SFDVKD. V lost 2 bases and J lost 6, with 16 bases in between.

J is TRBJ2-6 and V is TRBV18; D call uncertain. This CDR3 is built from 17 residues. Between the trimmed V and J ends, which lost 0 bases and 5 bases, there was a span of 14 bases. Germline CDR1 reads KGHSH; CDR2 reads LQKENI. DNA for the CDR3: TGTGCCAGCTCACCACCTAACTTACCAGTGAGGGCCAACGTCCTGACTTTC. It specifies CASSPPNLPVRANVLTF.

This clonotype was picked up a small number of times. The chain carries TRBV7-2 and TRBJ2-3, with D hard to call. Germline CDR1 SGHTA, CDR2 FQGNSA. Trimming cost V 3 bases and J 0 bases, with 10 bases left between them. This CDR3 region has 15 residues. The CDR3 bases are TGTGCCAGCAGCTTCGGCAGGCTAAGCACAGATACGCAGTATTTT. Its protein is CASSFGRLSTDTQYF.

This clonotype has just a few counts. Written as DNA, the CDR3 is TGTGCCAGCAGCTTGGCCAAGACTAGATTGACAGATACGCAGTATTTT. It yields the protein CASSLAKTRLTDTQYF. V and J are TRBV5-6 and TRBJ2-3, with D perhaps matching TRBD2 (6 bases). The CDR3 is made up of 16 amino acids. Germline V gene lookup returns CDR1 SGHDT and CDR2 YYEEEE. The ends were cut back, 0 bases at V and 3 bases at J, with 14 bases in the middle.

This clonotype showed up just a few times. J is TRBJ2-5 and V is TRBV29-1; 9 bases are a match to TRBD1. The CDR3 covers 14 residues. J lost 2 bases, V lost 8 bases, and 9 bases had no gene match. Germline V lookup: CDR1 SQVTM, CDR2 ANQGSEA. CDR3 loop: CSFGTGLIQETQYF. The CDR3 DNA is TGCAGCTTCGGGACAGGGCTGATTCAAGAGACCCAGTACTTC.

This clonotype was seen more than once but under ten times. CDR3 sequence (DNA): TGTGCCAGCAGGGGTCCTTTTGCTGGGGCCAACGTCCTGACTTTC. It yields the protein CASRGPFAGANVLTF. The V call is TRBV7-9, the J call TRBJ2-6; D call uncertain. The CDR3 contains 15 residues. V was clipped by 6 bases and J by 2 bases, with 11 bases between them. Germline CDR1 reads SEHNR; CDR2 reads FQNEAQ (reference sequence).

This clonotype was seen a handful of times. An end of the junction differs from the germline gene, which may be a read error. The chain carries TRBV4-1 and TRBJ2-7; TRBD1 aligns across 7 bases. CDR1 is MGHRA and CDR2 is YSYEKL in the germline V gene. The CDR3 length is 15 residues. CDR3 DNA sequence: TGCGCCAGCAGCAAAGACAGGGTCAAGTCCTACGAGCAGTACTTC. Its protein is CASSKDRVKSYEQYF.

The V call is TRBV6-2 or TRBV6-3, the J call TRBJ2-1; TRBD2 might be the D (6 bases). The germline V gene has CDR1 MNHEY and CDR2 SVGEGT. The CDR3 has 12 residues. Between the trimmed V and J ends, which lost 2 bases and 9 bases, there was a span of 8 bases. CDR3 in amino acids: CASSYMGGEQFF. The CDR3 DNA sequence: TGTGCCAGCAGTTACATGGGAGGTGAGCAGTTCTTC.

The chain couples TRBV5-4 to TRBJ1-6; TRBD1 might be the D (6 bases). The CDR3 is made up of 13 amino acids. CDR1 is SGHNT and CDR2 is YYREEE in the germline V gene (reference sequence). V was clipped by 1 base and J by 9 bases, with 8 bases between them. CDR3 protein: CASSLPGVSPLHF. The CDR3 DNA is TGTGCCAGCAGCTTGCCAGGGGTTTCACCCCTCCACTTT.

This clonotype has at least ten counts. This rearrangement joins TRBV12-3 or TRBV12-4 to TRBJ1-6, with D uncertain. V dropped 2 bases and J dropped 6 bases, with 5 bases sitting between them. This CDR3 spans 13 amino acids. The CDR3 protein is CASSLRINSPLHF. The DNA for the CDR3 is TGTGCCAGCAGTTTACGGATTAATTCACCCCTCCACTTT.

The gene calls are TRBV20-1 and TRBJ2-7; 9 bases fit TRBD2. CDR1 DFQATT and CDR2 SNEGSKA come from the germline V gene (reference sequence). This CDR3 spans 16 amino acids. V dropped 2 bases and J dropped 3; count of bases not matched to a gene: 11. As DNA, the CDR3 is TGCAGTGCTAGACCCCCTTGGGCTAGCGGGGTCTACGAGCAGTACTTC. Translation: CSARPPWASGVYEQYF.

The gene calls are TRBV6-2 or TRBV6-3 and TRBJ2-1; TRBD2 matches 9 bases. This CDR3 has 14 residues. The germline V gene has CDR1 MNHEY and CDR2 SVGEGT. Trimming removed 3 bases from V and 8 bases from J; junction bases left unmatched: 5. The CDR3 loop reads CASSYGGRGYEQFF. The CDR3 nucleotides are TGTGCCAGCAGTTATGGCGGGAGGGGATATGAGCAGTTCTTC.

This clonotype was seen only a few times. The chain joins TRBV6-2 or TRBV6-3 to TRBJ2-2; TRBD1 agrees at 7 bases. This CDR3 has 17 amino acids. From germline, CDR1 is MNHEY and CDR2 SVGEGT. V was clipped by 2 bases and J by 0 bases; unmatched bases: 6. The CDR3 region is CASSYPWDSPNTGELFF. The CDR3 region has the DNA TGTGCCAGCAGTTACCCTTGGGACAGCCCGAACACCGGGGAGCTGTTTTTT.

The chain employs TRBV20-1 and TRBJ2-3; 9 nucleotides agree with TRBD2. The V and J ends lost 2 bases and 6 bases, in that order; junction bases with no gene match: 6. There are 14 residues in the CDR3. Per the germline V gene, CDR1 is DFQATT and CDR2 is SNEGSKA (reference sequence). This chain's CDR3 is CSARLAGVVDTQYF. Written as DNA, the CDR3 is TGCAGTGCTAGATTAGCGGGAGTCGTGGATACGCAGTATTTT.

This clonotype was found a few times. The rearrangement links TRBV20-1 to TRBJ2-7; 9 bases line up with TRBD1. Looked up from germline, CDR1 is DFQATT and CDR2 is SNEGSKA (reference sequence). The CDR3 spans 15 residues. Trimming at V came to 5 bases and at J to 3 bases, leaving 11 bases not matched to a gene. CDR3 in DNA: TGCAGTGCTGACTCGGTGGGGACAGGGTTCTACGAGCAGTACTTC. It yields the protein CSADSVGTGFYEQYF.